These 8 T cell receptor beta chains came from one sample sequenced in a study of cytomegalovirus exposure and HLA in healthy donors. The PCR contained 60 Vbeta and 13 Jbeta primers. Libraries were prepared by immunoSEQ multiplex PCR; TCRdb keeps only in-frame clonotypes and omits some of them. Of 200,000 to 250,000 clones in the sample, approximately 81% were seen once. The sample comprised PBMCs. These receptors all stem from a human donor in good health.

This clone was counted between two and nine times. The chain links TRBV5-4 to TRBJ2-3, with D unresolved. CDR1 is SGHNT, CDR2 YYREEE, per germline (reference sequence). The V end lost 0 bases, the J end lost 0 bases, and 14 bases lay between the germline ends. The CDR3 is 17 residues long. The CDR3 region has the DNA TGTGCCAGCAGCTTGGGTCCAGTCACATCTAGCACAGATACGCAGTATTTT. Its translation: CASSLGPVTSSTDTQYF.

The CDR3 DNA follows: TGTGCCAGCAAGAGGGGACGACCTCTTAGCGGGAGTAATGAGCAGTTCTTC. Amino acid sequence: CASKRGRPLSGSNEQFF. V and J are TRBV2 and TRBJ2-1, with 9 bases aligning to TRBD2. The V and J ends lost 7 bases and 7 bases, in that order; junction bases with no gene match: 17. CDR3 length: 17 residues. The germline V gene has CDR1 SNHLY and CDR2 FYNNEI.

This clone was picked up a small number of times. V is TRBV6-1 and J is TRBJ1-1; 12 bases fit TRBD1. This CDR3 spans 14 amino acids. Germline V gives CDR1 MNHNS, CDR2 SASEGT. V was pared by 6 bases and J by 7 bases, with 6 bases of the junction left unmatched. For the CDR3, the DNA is TGTGCCAGCAGGGGGACAGGGGGCGGGGATGAAGCTTTCTTT. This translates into CASRGTGGGDEAFF.

This CDR3 is CASSEKGEERPEAFF. CDR3 nucleotide sequence: TGTGCCAGCAGCGAGAAGGGAGAAGAAAGGCCTGAAGCTTTCTTT. This sequence joins TRBV7-9 and TRBJ1-1; D remains ambiguous. V was shortened by 5 bases and J by 6 bases, with 19 bases between the two germline ends. Germline lookup yields CDR1 SEHNR and CDR2 FQNEAQ (reference sequence). The CDR3 loop spans 15 amino acids.

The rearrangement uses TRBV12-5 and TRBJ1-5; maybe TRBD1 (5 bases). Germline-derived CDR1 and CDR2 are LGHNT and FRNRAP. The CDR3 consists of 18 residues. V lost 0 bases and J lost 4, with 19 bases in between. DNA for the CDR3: TGTGCTAGTGGTTTGGTAAGGCTCGCACAGGTGACGAATCAGCCCCAGCATTTT. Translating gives CASGLVRLAQVTNQPQHF.

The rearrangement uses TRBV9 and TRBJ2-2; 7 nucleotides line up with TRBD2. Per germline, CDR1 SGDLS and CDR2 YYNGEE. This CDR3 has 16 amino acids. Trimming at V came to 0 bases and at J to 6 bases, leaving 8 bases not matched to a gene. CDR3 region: CASSVAPGGVAGELFF. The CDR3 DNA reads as TGTGCCAGCAGCGTAGCACCGGGAGGAGTTGCCGGGGAGCTGTTTTTT.

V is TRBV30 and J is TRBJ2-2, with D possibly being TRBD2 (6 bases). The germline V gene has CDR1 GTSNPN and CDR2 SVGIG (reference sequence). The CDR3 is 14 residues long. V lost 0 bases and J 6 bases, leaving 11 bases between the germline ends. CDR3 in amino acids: CAWSVLREAGELFF. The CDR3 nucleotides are TGTGCCTGGAGTGTACTCAGGGAGGCCGGGGAGCTGTTTTTT. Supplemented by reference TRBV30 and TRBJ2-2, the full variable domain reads SQTIHQWPATLVQPVGSPLSLECTVEGTSNPNLYWYRQAAGRGLQLLFYSVGIGQISSEVPQNLSASRPQDRQFILSSKKLLLSDSGFYLCAWSVLREAGELFFGEGSRLTVL.

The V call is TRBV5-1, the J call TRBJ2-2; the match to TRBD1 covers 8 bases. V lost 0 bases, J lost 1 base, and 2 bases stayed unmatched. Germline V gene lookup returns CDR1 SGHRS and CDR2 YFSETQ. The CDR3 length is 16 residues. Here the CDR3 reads CASSLARGRNTGELFF. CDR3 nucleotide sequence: TGCGCCAGCAGCTTGGCCAGGGGGCGGAACACCGGGGAGCTGTTTTTT.